The next 25 T cell receptor beta chains were all read from a single sample in a study of CD8+ T cells in alopecia areata. Sequencing templates came from extracted RNA that was reverse transcribed into cDNA. Profiling relied on immunoSEQ multiplex PCR, and the TCRdb table lists in-frame clones only, not all of them. The repertoire includes approximately 300,000 clones, roughly 60% of them detected once, and more than 1.5% sits in the top ten. As for treatment: oral pan-JAK inhibitor, 5-10 mg twice daily. Sequenced material: CD4+ T cells sorted from blood, taken at week 24, from a patient treated with tofacitinib. All receptors come from a human donor with alopecia areata.

J is TRBJ2-7 and V is TRBV2; D gene ambiguous. CDR3 length equals 11 residues. Trimming took 8 bases from V and 2 from J, leaving 7 bases between them. The germline V gene encodes CDR1 SNHLY and CDR2 FYNNEI. DNA for the CDR3: TGTGCCAGCGGCGCTACCTACGAGCAGTACTTC. It is translated as CASGATYEQYF. The full variable domain, in which reference TRBV2 and TRBJ2-7 provide the parts outside the CDR3, is EPEVTQTPSHQVTQMGQEVILRCVPISNHLYFYWYRQILGQKVEFLVSFYNNEISEKSEIFDDQFSVERPDGSNFTLKIRSTKLEDSAMYFCASGATYEQYFGPGTRLTVT.

This chain links TRBV28 with TRBJ1-5; D is undetermined. The germline V gene has CDR1 MDHEN and CDR2 SYDVKM. This CDR3 has 12 amino acids. V was pared by 5 bases and J by 11 bases, with 13 bases between. CDR3 DNA sequence: TGTGCCAGCAGTCCCTCCACCCGGGCCCAGCATTTT. It is translated as CASSPSTRAQHF.

The genes are TRBV2 and TRBJ1-5; D perhaps matches TRBD1 (5 bases). CDR1 and CDR2 from the germline V gene are SNHLY and FYNNEI. The CDR3 is 15 amino acids. V gave up 5 bases and J gave up 0 bases, with 11 bases separating them. For the CDR3, the DNA is TGTGCCAGCAGTCGGGACTTACTTAGCAATCAGCCCCAGCATTTT. Amino acid sequence: CASSRDLLSNQPQHF.

Only a few counts were recorded for this clone. This chain connects TRBV7-9 to TRBJ2-2; D gene ambiguous. Germline-derived CDR1 and CDR2 are SEHNR and FQNEAQ (reference sequence). V was trimmed by 4 bases and J by 3 bases, leaving 12 bases between them. The CDR3 contains 15 residues. The DNA for the CDR3 is TGTGCCAGCAGCTACCCGATAAAGGACACCGGGGAGCTGTTTTTT. It yields the protein CASSYPIKDTGELFF.

The CDR3 sequence: CASSPRQGTNTGELFF. For the CDR3, the DNA is TGTGCCAGCTCACCACGTCAGGGGACCAACACCGGGGAGCTGTTTTTT. The genes are TRBV18 and TRBJ2-2, with D maybe TRBD1 (6 bases). Germline-derived CDR1 and CDR2 are KGHSH and LQKENI. The CDR3 sequence is 16 residues long. Trimming stripped 1 base from V and 2 bases from J, with 11 bases between.

This chain joins TRBV29-1 and TRBJ2-2; D uncertain. This CDR3 spans 10 amino acids. Germline V gives CDR1 SQVTM, CDR2 ANQGSEA. The DNA of the CDR3 is TGCAGACCTCGGACCGGGGAGCTGTTTTTT. Residues: CRPRTGELFF.

In this sample, this clone turned up a few times. This chain connects TRBV4-3 to TRBJ1-2; D unresolved. Germline CDR1 and CDR2: LGHNA and YSLEER. The CDR3 contains 13 residues. V dropped 3 bases and J dropped 2 bases, with 7 bases sitting between them. The CDR3 spells CASSQRENYGYTF. The CDR3 DNA is TGCGCCAGCAGCCAGAGGGAGAACTATGGCTACACCTTC.

The gene calls are TRBV5-8 and TRBJ1-5, with no clear D. The germline gives CDR1 SGHTS, CDR2 YDEGEE. The CDR3 contains 12 residues. V lost 0 bases and J lost 6, with 4 bases in between. CDR3 DNA: TGTGCCAGCAGCTTGGGGATTCAGCCCCAGCATTTT. Amino acids: CASSLGIQPQHF.

V is TRBV5-4 and J is TRBJ2-2; TRBD2 aligns across 7 bases. This CDR3 is 15 amino acids long. Germline V gene data show CDR1 as SGHNT and CDR2 as YYREEE (reference sequence). Trimming at V came to 0 bases and at J to 6 bases, leaving 5 bases not matched to a gene. Written as DNA, the CDR3 is TGTGCCAGCAGCTTGGAGGGCCTAGCGGCCGGGGAGCTGTTTTTT. Translated, it gives CASSLEGLAAGELFF.

The chain recombines TRBV6-5 with TRBJ1-1; a weak D match, TRBD1 (5 bases). Germline-derived CDR1 and CDR2 are MNHEY and SVGAGI. The CDR3 runs 14 residues. Trimming cost V 6 bases and J 9 bases, with 20 bases left between them. This chain's CDR3 is CASRRRGHIEKAFF. CDR3 in DNA: TGTGCCAGCAGGCGGAGGGGTCACATCGAAAAAGCTTTCTTT.

This rearrangement joins TRBV30 to TRBJ1-2; D is perhaps TRBD1 (6 bases). Germline V CDR1 and CDR2: GTSNPN, SVGIG (reference sequence). V lost 3 bases, J lost 4 bases, and 18 bases lay in between. The CDR3 sequence is 15 residues long. This CDR3 reads CAWSPQGPRGYGYTF. In nucleotides, the CDR3 is TGTGCCTGGAGCCCCCAGGGGCCGAGGGGCTATGGCTACACCTTC.

This clone was detected a few times. The V call is TRBV29-1, the J call TRBJ2-1; 11 bases are a match to TRBD1. Trimming removed 4 bases from V and 4 bases from J; junction bases left unmatched: 6. Germline V gene sequence: CDR1 SQVTM, CDR2 ANQGSEA. The CDR3 has 15 amino acids. The CDR3 DNA sequence: TGCAGCGTTGGTAATGGGGACAGGGGGTACAATGAGCAGTTCTTC. This sequence encodes CSVGNGDRGYNEQFF.

The chain has TRBV30 and TRBJ2-4; D possibly corresponds to TRBD1 (5 bases). Germline V lookup: CDR1 GTSNPN, CDR2 SVGIG (reference sequence). Trimming took 1 base from V and 0 from J, leaving 13 bases between them. The CDR3 has 16 amino acids. CDR3 residues: CAWSDAAGPAKNIQYF. DNA of the CDR3: TGTGCCTGGAGTGACGCGGCAGGGCCAGCCAAAAACATTCAGTACTTC.

This clone was recorded a few times. V and J are TRBV29-1 and TRBJ1-4, with a tentative D call TRBD1 (6 bases). Trimming removed 1 base at V and 6 bases at J, with 12 bases between. This CDR3 region has 14 residues. Germline CDR1 SQVTM, CDR2 ANQGSEA. CDR3 nucleotides: TGCAGCGTTGAAGGGACAGCCACGCATGAAAAACTGTTTTTT. As protein: CSVEGTATHEKLFF.

The chain links TRBV2 to TRBJ2-5; 8 bases agree with TRBD1. V lost 5 bases to trimming and J lost 3 bases; unmatched junction nucleotides: 5. Germline CDR1 is SNHLY and CDR2 is FYNNEI. This CDR3 comprises 14 residues. The CDR3 sequence is CASSTRTGKETQYF. As DNA, the CDR3 is TGTGCCAGCAGTACCCGGACAGGGAAAGAGACCCAGTACTTC.

The count of this clone is one. The chain recombines TRBV25-1 with TRBJ2-7; D not certain. V shed 4 bases and J shed 2 bases, with 21 bases lying between them. Per germline, CDR1 MGHDK and CDR2 SYGVNS. The CDR3 is made up of 17 amino acids. The CDR3 protein is CASSAWKKGIGTYEQYF. CDR3 in DNA: TGTGCCAGCAGTGCTTGGAAGAAGGGCATCGGTACCTACGAGCAGTACTTC.

The chain recombines TRBV29-1 with TRBJ1-1; D is perhaps TRBD1 (5 bases). Between the trimmed V and J ends, which lost 7 bases and 0 bases, there was a span of 9 bases. Germline V gives CDR1 SQVTM, CDR2 ANQGSEA. The CDR3 covers 12 residues. CDR3 nucleotide sequence: TGCAGCGGCCAACAGGTGAACACTGAAGCTTTCTTT. This encodes CSGQQVNTEAFF.

The chain carries TRBV7-8 and TRBJ2-7; possibly TRBD1 or TRBD2 for D (6 bases each). V was shortened by 3 bases and J by 5 bases, with 14 bases between the two germline ends. The germline V gene encodes CDR1 SGHVS and CDR2 FQNEAQ. The CDR3 runs to 14 residues. The CDR3 protein is CASSFFAGEDEQYF. The DNA for the CDR3 is TGTGCCAGCAGCTTTTTTGCAGGGGAGGACGAGCAGTACTTC.

J is TRBJ1-5 and V is TRBV27; TRBD1 aligns across 7 bases. Germline trimming cut 6 bases from V and 2 bases from J; bases unmatched to any gene: 7. The CDR3 spans 15 residues. Germline loops: CDR1 MNHEY, CDR2 SMNVEV (reference sequence). CDR3 bases: TGTGCCAGCAGCTCCGGGACAGAGGGCAATCAGCCCCAGCATTTT. It yields the protein CASSSGTEGNQPQHF.

CDR3 protein: CASSGYRALSYNEQFF. DNA for the CDR3: TGTGCCAGCAGTGGATACAGGGCGTTGTCCTACAATGAGCAGTTCTTC. The chain links TRBV25-1 to TRBJ2-1; perhaps TRBD1 as D (6 bases). Per the germline V gene, CDR1 is MGHDK and CDR2 is SYGVNS. The CDR3 is 16 residues long. V gave up 4 bases and J gave up 1 base, with 14 bases separating them.

CDR3 sequence: CASTDNTGELFF. CDR3 DNA sequence: TGTGCCAGCACCGATAACACCGGGGAGCTGTTTTTT. V usage is TRBV28 and J usage is TRBJ2-2, with D unresolved. This CDR3 has 12 residues. V lost 7 bases and J lost 2, with 5 bases in between. The germline gives CDR1 MDHEN, CDR2 SYDVKM. The whole variable domain, remainder taken from reference TRBV28 and TRBJ2-2, is DVKVTQSSRYLVKRTGEKVFLECVQDMDHENMFWYRQDPGLGLRLIYFSYDVKMKEKGDIPEGYSVSREKKERFSLILESASTNQTSMYLCASTDNTGELFFGEGSRLTVL.

This clone was picked up one time. Other DNA variants within this sample encode the same CDR3. The chain joins TRBV30 to TRBJ2-5, with D hard to call. The V gene's germline CDR1 is GTSNPN and CDR2 SVGIG (reference sequence). V was cut by 0 bases and J by 1 base, with 0 bases left in between. The CDR3 extends over 11 amino acids. CDR3: CAWSVQETQYF. The CDR3 nucleotides read TGTGCCTGGAGTGTCCAAGAGACCCAGTACTTC.

This clone was seen only once. The chain links TRBV2 to TRBJ2-1; no reliable D call. Trimming cost V 7 bases and J 5 bases, with 9 bases left between them. The CDR3 length is 12 residues. Germline CDR1 is SNHLY and CDR2 is FYNNEI. The CDR3 is CASTHPNNEQFF. In nucleotides, the CDR3 is TGTGCCAGCACTCACCCCAACAATGAGCAGTTCTTC.

This chain connects TRBV5-1 to TRBJ2-7, with TRBD1 matching over 7 bases. J gave up 7 bases and V 4 bases, and 14 bases lay outside the gene matches. The CDR3 is 15 amino acids. Germline assignment: CDR1 SGHRS and CDR2 YFSETQ. DNA of the CDR3: TGCGCCAGCAGCCTACTGGGGGACAGCCTGGGTGAGCAGTACTTC. It translates to CASSLLGDSLGEQYF.

This chain uses TRBV29-1 with TRBJ1-2; 8 nucleotides line up with TRBD1. The CDR3 covers 13 residues. Germline values: CDR1 SQVTM, CDR2 ANQGSEA. Trimming took 7 bases from V and 8 from J; bases not matched to a gene: 12. The CDR3, as DNA: TGCAGCGGTCCGGGACAGGCATCGTCCGGCTACACCTTC. Its protein is CSGPGQASSGYTF. Using reference TRBV29-1 and TRBJ1-2 for the parts outside the CDR3, the full variable domain is SAVISQKPSRDICQRGTSLTIQCQVDSQVTMMFWYRQQPGQSLTLIATANQGSEATYESGFVIDKFPISRPNLTFSTLTVSNMSPEDSSIYLCSGPGQASSGYTFGSGTRLTVV.